These 20 T cell receptor beta chains share one sample of origin, sequenced in a study of T cells in Graves' hyperthyroidism and ophthalmopathy. RNA transcripts were the template for amplifying TCR beta CDR3 regions. The primer set for the first-round RT-PCR of the TCR CDR3 was HTBI. From the multiplex PCR reads, TCRdb called clonotypes with MiXCR, one entry per CDR3 protein. This repertoire shows nearly 750,000 distinct CDR3 sequences, 35% found once; its top ten account for less than 35%. Sequencing used blood. The receptors here all came from a woman aged 40 to 49 with Graves' hyperthyroidism.

This clonotype was seen repeatedly, ten times or more. The chain links TRBV7-2 to TRBJ1-3; D unclear. Germline V lookup: CDR1 SGHTA, CDR2 FQGNSA. CDR3 length equals 14 residues. The V end lost 5 bases, the J end lost 3 bases, and 11 bases lay between the germline ends. The CDR3: CASSIKAGGNTIYF. DNA for the CDR3: TGTGCCAGCAGCATAAAAGCGGGTGGAAACACCATATATTTT. The full variable domain, completed using reference TRBV7-2 and TRBJ1-3, is GAGVSQSPSNKVTEKGKDVELRCDPISGHTALYWYRQSLGQGLEFLIYFQGNSAPDKSGLPSDRFSAERTGGSVSTLTIQRTQQEDSAVYLCASSIKAGGNTIYFGEGSWLTVV.

Comment on this clonotype: A much larger clone is a single base away; this may be a read error. This chain connects TRBV2 to TRBJ1-1, with unresolved D. V lost 2 bases to trimming and J lost 1 base, with 5 bases between them. CDR3 length: 13 amino acids. CDR1 is SNHLY, CDR2 FYNNEI, per germline. As DNA, the CDR3 is TGTGCCAGCAGTGAACGGAAGAACACTGAAGCTTTCTTT. Residues: CASSERKNTEAFF. The whole variable domain, remainder taken from reference TRBV2 and TRBJ1-1, is EPEVTQTPSHQVTQMGQEVILRCVPISNHLYFYWYRQILGQKVEFLVSFYNNEISEKSEIFDDQFSVERPDGSNFTLKIRSTKLEDSAMYFCASSERKNTEAFFGQGTRLTVV.

The J gene is TRBJ2-1, the V gene TRBV7-6; D possibly uses TRBD1 or TRBD2 (7 bases each). The ends were cut back, 2 bases at V and 0 bases at J, with 20 bases in the middle. The CDR3 sequence is 19 residues long. Germline-derived CDR1 and CDR2 are SGHVS and FNYEAQ. The CDR3 protein is CASSLFRGLAESSYNEQFF. Written as DNA, the CDR3 is TGTGCCAGCAGCTTATTTAGGGGGCTAGCGGAAAGCTCCTACAATGAGCAGTTCTTC.

At least ten counts were recorded for this clonotype. V usage is TRBV19 and J usage is TRBJ1-1; D is perhaps TRBD1 (5 bases). This CDR3 is 16 amino acids long. The V and J ends lost 3 bases and 0 bases respectively, with 14 bases between them. Germline-derived CDR1 and CDR2 are LNHDA and SQIVND (reference sequence). CDR3 sequence reads: CASSIGAGRMNTEAFF. In DNA, the CDR3 is TGTGCCAGTAGTATTGGGGCAGGACGCATGAACACTGAAGCTTTCTTT.

This clonotype was counted at least ten times. The chain uses TRBV13 and TRBJ1-1; D not certain. Looked up from germline, CDR1 is PRHDT and CDR2 is FYEKMQ (reference sequence). V dropped 5 bases and J dropped 1 base, with 17 bases sitting between them. This CDR3 comprises 16 residues. CDR3 residues: CASSPGTGYPNTEAFF. CDR3 DNA sequence: TGTGCCAGCAGCCCAGGTACTGGATACCCGAACACTGAAGCTTTCTTT. The full variable domain, its missing parts supplied by reference TRBV13 and TRBJ1-1, is AAGVIQSPRHLIKEKRETATLKCYPIPRHDTVYWYQQGPGQDPQFLISFYEKMQSDKGSIPDRFSAQQFSDYHSELNMSSLELGDSALYFCASSPGTGYPNTEAFFGQGTRLTVV.

This clonotype was counted many times. V gene TRBV10-2 combines with J gene TRBJ1-1; no clear D gene. Germline V gene sequence: CDR1 WSHSY, CDR2 SAAADI. Trimming removed 4 bases from V and 4 bases from J, with 7 bases in between. The CDR3 contains 12 residues. The CDR3 coding sequence is TGCGCCAGCAGTGTCGAGAGCACTGAAGCTTTCTTT. Its translation: CASSVESTEAFF.

This clonotype was observed at least ten times. This chain links TRBV7-8 with TRBJ2-7; possible D gene TRBD1, 5 bases. The V end was cut by 5 bases, the J end by 2 bases, with 13 bases between. Per germline, CDR1 SGHVS and CDR2 FQNEAQ. This CDR3 comprises 14 residues. CDR3 in amino acids: CASSLDRATYEQYF. The CDR3 bases are TGTGCCAGCAGCCTCGACAGAGCTACCTACGAGCAGTACTTC.

Only a few counts were recorded for this clonotype. The chain carries TRBV20-1 and TRBJ1-5; tentatively, D is TRBD1 (5 bases). The CDR3 spans 14 residues. V shed 3 bases and J shed 3 bases, with 12 bases lying between them. CDR1 DFQATT and CDR2 SNEGSKA come from the germline V gene (reference sequence). The CDR3 DNA reads as TGCAGTGCTAGCCTGGGGCGGGTCAATCAGCCCCAGCATTTT. Encoded protein: CSASLGRVNQPQHF.

The chain has TRBV10-3 and TRBJ1-6; D is possibly TRBD1 (5 bases). Trimming took off 10 bases at V and 10 bases at J, with 23 bases between the two ends. This CDR3 is 15 amino acids long. CDR1 and CDR2 from the germline V gene are ENHRY and SYGVKD. CDR3 region: CASSHGTGIRSPLHF. DNA of the CDR3: TGTGCCAGCAGCCATGGGACGGGGATTCGCTCACCCCTCCACTTT.

On this clonotype: A junction end diverges from the germline sequence, so it may reflect a read error. The V call is TRBV7-9, the J call TRBJ2-2; D is perhaps TRBD2 (5 bases). The V gene's germline CDR1 is SEHNR and CDR2 FQNEAQ (reference sequence). CDR3 length: 13 residues. CDR3 bases: TGTGCCAGCAGCTTACGAGGGTCCGGAGAGCCGTTTTTT. It translates to CASSLRGSGEPFF.

This clonotype has more than one count but fewer than ten. The V gene is TRBV19, the J gene TRBJ1-2, with D unclear. Germline lookup yields CDR1 LNHDA and CDR2 SQIVND (reference sequence). V lost 5 bases and J lost 3, with 10 bases in between. This CDR3 has 13 amino acids. CDR3 in DNA: TGTGCCAGTAGTGAAGGAGAGGACTATGGCTACACCTTC. Encoded protein: CASSEGEDYGYTF.

This clonotype was observed once. The rearrangement joins TRBV29-1 to TRBJ1-1; D possibly corresponds to TRBD1 (5 bases). Germline CDR1 SQVTM, CDR2 ANQGSEA. The CDR3 consists of 11 residues. V was pared by 7 bases and J by 1 base, with 7 bases between. The CDR3 spells CSGGGNTEAFF. The DNA of the CDR3 is TGCAGCGGTGGGGGGAACACTGAAGCTTTCTTT.

In this sample, this clonotype turned up many times. CDR3 DNA: TGTGCCAGTAGTGCTCCGGGAGACGAGCAGTACTTC. It yields the protein CASSAPGDEQYF. The chain couples TRBV19 to TRBJ2-7, with D possibly TRBD2 on 6 matching bases. This CDR3 comprises 12 residues. The V gene's germline CDR1 is LNHDA and CDR2 SQIVND (reference sequence). Trimming left V 5 bases short and J 5 bases short, with 10 bases between.

The gene calls are TRBV19 and TRBJ1-1, with TRBD1 matching 9 bases. The V and J ends lost 5 bases and 0 bases, in that order; junction bases with no gene match: 7. The germline V gene has CDR1 LNHDA and CDR2 SQIVND (reference sequence). CDR3 length equals 16 residues. CDR3 protein: CASSFRDRELNTEAFF. Written as DNA, the CDR3 is TGTGCCAGTAGTTTCCGGGACAGGGAGCTGAACACTGAAGCTTTCTTT.

V is TRBV12-3 or TRBV12-4 and J is TRBJ2-5, with D perhaps being TRBD1 or TRBD2 (5 bases each). The CDR3 has 20 amino acids. Trimming removed 5 bases at V and 4 bases at J, with 32 bases between. The CDR3 nucleotides are TGTGCCAGCAGTGAGTCGAGTTTGTTATCCCGGGACGGACAACCAGAGACCCAGTACTTC. The encoded protein is CASSESSLLSRDGQPETQYF.

Only one count was recorded for this clonotype. The chain links TRBV6-1 to TRBJ1-4, with D tentatively TRBD1 (5 bases). The CDR3 totals 14 residues. V gave up 3 bases and J gave up 7 bases, with 12 bases separating them. Germline V gene lookup returns CDR1 MNHNS and CDR2 SASEGT. The DNA for the CDR3 is TGTGCCAGCAGTGACGCAGGGCCGATTGAAAAACTGTTTTTT. Protein product: CASSDAGPIEKLFF.

The genes are TRBV9 and TRBJ2-7; D not certain. The CDR3 is made up of 17 amino acids. The germline V gene encodes CDR1 SGDLS and CDR2 YYNGEE. Trimming pared 6 bases from V and 4 bases from J, leaving 26 bases between. CDR3 sequence (DNA): TGTGCCAGCAACACACTATCACCGAGACTCGAAGATTACGAGCAGTACTTC. This translates into CASNTLSPRLEDYEQYF.

The chain has TRBV6-5 and TRBJ1-2; 8 nucleotides match TRBD1. V lost 2 bases, J lost 5 bases, and 13 bases stayed unmatched. The CDR3 loop spans 17 amino acids. The germline gives CDR1 MNHEY, CDR2 SVGAGI. The CDR3 DNA reads as TGTGCCAGCAGTTACCGGGACAGGCCTTTAGATGGATATGGCTACACCTTC. Translating it yields CASSYRDRPLDGYGYTF.

This chain uses TRBV10-3 with TRBJ2-2, with D unclear. This CDR3 contains 14 residues. V was cut by 3 bases and J by 7 bases, with 12 bases left in between. CDR1 and CDR2 from the germline V gene are ENHRY and SYGVKD. The CDR3 loop reads CAISDGSRDGELFF. As DNA, the CDR3 is TGTGCCATCAGTGATGGGTCAAGGGACGGGGAGCTGTTTTTT.

This clonotype was seen a handful of times. The rearrangement joins TRBV27 to TRBJ1-6; D remains unclear. CDR3 length: 15 residues. The V gene lost 3 bases and the J gene lost 0 bases, with 6 bases spanning the gap. Germline V gene data show CDR1 as MNHEY and CDR2 as SMNVEV (reference sequence). The CDR3 DNA follows: TGTGCCAGCAGTTTCGTCCACTCCTATAATTCACCCCTCCACTTT. This sequence encodes CASSFVHSYNSPLHF.